The 29 T cell receptor beta chains given below trace back to one sample, sequenced in a study of shared clonotypes between healthy human individuals. Profiling relied on immunoSEQ multiplex PCR, and the TCRdb table lists in-frame clones only, not all of them. Here the sample spans 450,000 to 600,000 clones, about four fifths being singletons. Sequencing input: PBMCs. All receptors derive from a woman aged 40 to 55 in good health. Some clones in this sample may be carry-over from other donors' samples.

To note about this clone: The junction differs from germline at one of its ends, possibly a read error. This rearrangement joins TRBV7-9 to TRBJ2-6, with a weak D call TRBD1 (6 bases). Germline CDR1 is SEHNR and CDR2 is FQNEAQ (reference sequence). The CDR3 is 17 amino acids. CDR3 in DNA: TGTGCCAACAGCCCCACGACAGGCCGGGGTGGGGCCAACGTCCTGACTTTC. It yields the protein CANSPTTGRGGANVLTF.

This rearrangement joins TRBV6-1 to TRBJ1-5; no reliable D call. Deletions cut 6 bases from V and 5 bases from J, with 11 bases between. Germline assignment: CDR1 MNHNS and CDR2 SASEGT. The CDR3 length is 13 residues. CDR3 bases: TGTGCCAGCAGGTTAGGCAGATATCAGCCCCAGCATTTT. This gives the protein CASRLGRYQPQHF.

This chain connects TRBV5-8 to TRBJ2-1, with D maybe TRBD2 (7 bases). The CDR3 contains 15 residues. Looked up from germline, CDR1 is SGHTS and CDR2 is YDEGEE. The germline V and J ends were trimmed by 5 bases and 8 bases, with 20 bases remaining between them. Here the CDR3 DNA reads TGTGCCAGCAGTCGACAAGGGGGGGTGGTGGATGAGCAGTTCTTC. It translates to CASSRQGGVVDEQFF. Combining the CDR3 with reference TRBV5-8 and TRBJ2-1 gives the whole variable domain EAGVTQSPTHLIKTRGQQATLRCSPISGHTSVYWYQQALGLGLQFLLWYDEGEERNRGNFPPRFSGRQFPNYSSELNVNALELEDSALYLCASSRQGGVVDEQFFGPGTRLTVL.

This sequence joins TRBV6-4 and TRBJ1-5; D is ambiguous. Trimming shortened V by 0 bases and J by 0 bases, and 9 bases separated the two germline ends. CDR3 length equals 16 residues. Germline CDR1 MRHNA, CDR2 SNTAGT. CDR3 bases: TGTGCCAGCAGTGACTCGAGAATCTATAGCAATCAGCCCCAGCATTTT. Translated: CASSDSRIYSNQPQHF.

J is TRBJ2-2 and V is TRBV28; D not resolved. With 5 bases removed from V and 0 bases from J, the gap between germline ends came to 13 bases. Germline lookup yields CDR1 MDHEN and CDR2 SYDVKM. CDR3 size: 16 residues. The CDR3 bases are TGTGCCAGCAGTCCTTTCCTCAAGTCGAACACCGGGGAGCTGTTTTTT. Translating it yields CASSPFLKSNTGELFF. Together with reference TRBV28 and TRBJ2-2, the CDR3 gives the full variable domain: DVKVTQSSRYLVKRTGEKVFLECVQDMDHENMFWYRQDPGLGLRLIYFSYDVKMKEKGDIPEGYSVSREKKERFSLILESASTNQTSMYLCASSPFLKSNTGELFFGEGSRLTVL.

The chain has TRBV2 and TRBJ1-4; D is undetermined. Deletions cut 0 bases from V and 7 bases from J, with 12 bases between. CDR1 SNHLY and CDR2 FYNNEI come from the germline V gene. The CDR3 sequence is 15 residues long. CDR3 sequence: CASSEASQAGEKLFF. As DNA, the CDR3 is TGTGCCAGCAGTGAAGCTTCCCAGGCCGGTGAAAAACTGTTTTTT.

The chain employs TRBV28 and TRBJ2-6, with 9 bases that match TRBD1. The J segment lost 0 bases and the V segment lost 6 bases, leaving 3 bases of the junction unmatched. Germline V gene data show CDR1 as MDHEN and CDR2 as SYDVKM. The CDR3 has 16 residues. The CDR3: CASSGQGSSGANVLTF. The CDR3 DNA reads TGTGCCAGCAGCGGACAGGGGAGCTCTGGGGCCAACGTCCTGACTTTC.

V is TRBV5-1 and J is TRBJ2-7; the match to TRBD2 covers 9 bases. CDR3 length: 15 amino acids. CDR1 SGHRS and CDR2 YFSETQ come from the germline V gene. V shed 2 bases and J 5 bases; nucleotides not matched to a gene: 8. CDR3 sequence (DNA): TGCGCCAGCAGCTTCCAGCTAGCGGGACCCAACGAGCAGTACTTC. As protein: CASSFQLAGPNEQYF.

CDR3 DNA: TGCGCCAGCAGCTTGTCCGAGGTGGCCTACGAGCAGTACTTC. Its translation is CASSLSEVAYEQYF. This chain uses TRBV5-1 with TRBJ2-7; D is unresolved. V shed 1 base and J shed 2 bases, with 10 bases lying between them. CDR3 length: 14 amino acids. Germline V gene sequence: CDR1 SGHRS, CDR2 YFSETQ.

The V gene is TRBV4-1, the J gene TRBJ1-4, with a weak D call TRBD1 (6 bases). This CDR3 contains 15 residues. Trimming took off 1 base at V and 6 bases at J, with 12 bases between the two ends. CDR1 is MGHRA, CDR2 YSYEKL, per germline. The CDR3 region is CASSQGRGGDEKLFF. CDR3 DNA: TGCGCCAGCAGCCAAGGGAGGGGGGGAGATGAAAAACTGTTTTTT.

This chain joins TRBV19 and TRBJ2-1; tentatively, D is TRBD2 (5 bases). Between the trimmed V and J ends, which lost 3 bases and 3 bases, there was a span of 12 bases. CDR3 length: 15 amino acids. CDR1 is LNHDA, CDR2 SQIVND, per germline (reference sequence). The CDR3 sequence is CASSISLAIYNEQFF. In DNA, the CDR3 is TGTGCCAGTAGTATCTCCCTAGCTATCTACAATGAGCAGTTCTTC.

This chain joins TRBV18 and TRBJ1-5, with D maybe TRBD1 (6 bases). V lost 0 bases to trimming and J lost 9 bases, with 9 bases between them. This CDR3 has 13 residues. Germline loops: CDR1 KGHSH, CDR2 LQKENI. Written as DNA, the CDR3 is TGTGCCAGCTCACCACCCCAGGGGTGGCCCCAGCATTTT. This sequence encodes CASSPPQGWPQHF.

The rearrangement uses TRBV30 and TRBJ2-3, with 14 bases aligning to TRBD2. CDR1 is GTSNPN, CDR2 SVGIG, per germline (reference sequence). The CDR3 is made up of 15 amino acids. After removal of 3 bases from V and 5 bases from J, the junction contained 4 bases not matched to a gene. The CDR3 region has the DNA TGTGCCTGGAGCGTGACTAGCGGGAGGGGAGATACGCAGTATTTT. Translation gives CAWSVTSGRGDTQYF. Complete variable domain (other parts from reference TRBV30 and TRBJ2-3): SQTIHQWPATLVQPVGSPLSLECTVEGTSNPNLYWYRQAAGRGLQLLFYSVGIGQISSEVPQNLSASRPQDRQFILSSKKLLLSDSGFYLCAWSVTSGRGDTQYFGPGTRLTVL.

Concerning this clone itself: A read error likely explains this, since a far larger clone differs by one base. The J gene is TRBJ2-2, the V gene TRBV6-6; the D gene could be TRBD1 or TRBD2 (5 bases each). The length of the CDR3 is 15 residues. The germline gives CDR1 MNHNY, CDR2 SVGAGI (reference sequence). CDR3 nucleotides: TGTGCCAACAGTTACGGGGACGACCCCACCGGGGAGCTGTTTTTT. It translates to CANSYGDDPTGELFF.

CDR3 sequence reads: CASSLSRSYEQYF. CDR3 DNA: TGTGCCAGCAGTTTATCTCGCTCCTACGAGCAGTACTTC. This chain connects TRBV27 to TRBJ2-7, with unresolved D. This CDR3 is built from 13 residues. Looked up from germline, CDR1 is MNHEY and CDR2 is SMNVEV (reference sequence). With 0 bases removed from V and 0 bases from J, the gap between germline ends came to 3 bases.

V is TRBV10-3 and J is TRBJ1-3; perhaps TRBD1 as D (5 bases). Between the trimmed V and J ends, which lost 6 bases and 4 bases, there was a span of 28 bases. The CDR3 covers 19 residues. Germline CDR1 and CDR2: ENHRY and SYGVKD. This CDR3 reads CAISAGRQVAVGLGNTIYF. CDR3 nucleotides: TGTGCCATCAGCGCCGGCCGTCAGGTCGCAGTGGGACTCGGAAACACCATATATTTT.

On this clone: Other DNA sequences of this sample code for an identical CDR3. The chain employs TRBV29-1 and TRBJ2-7; 9 bases fit TRBD2. The J segment lost 6 bases and the V segment lost 5 bases, leaving 5 bases of the junction unmatched. Germline V gene sequence: CDR1 SQVTM, CDR2 ANQGSEA. This CDR3 region has 12 residues. CDR3 protein: CSVIVAGVEQYF. CDR3 sequence (DNA): TGCAGCGTTATAGTAGCGGGAGTCGAGCAGTACTTC.

The rearrangement links TRBV28 to TRBJ1-2; D is ambiguous. CDR3 size: 14 residues. Deletions cut 6 bases from V and 5 bases from J, with 16 bases between. The germline V gene has CDR1 MDHEN and CDR2 SYDVKM. This chain's CDR3 is CASSLGQEVYGYTF. The CDR3 region has the DNA TGTGCCAGCAGCCTCGGGCAGGAGGTGTATGGCTACACCTTC.

The V and J genes are TRBV9 and TRBJ2-5, with 7 bases fitting TRBD2. Germline V gene sequence: CDR1 SGDLS, CDR2 YYNGEE. With V trimmed by 1 base and J by 4 bases, 7 bases remained unmatched. There are 15 residues in the CDR3. This chain's CDR3 is CASSVYRGVGETQYF. The CDR3 nucleotides read TGTGCCAGCAGCGTATATCGGGGGGTAGGAGAGACCCAGTACTTC.

V usage is TRBV11-2 and J usage is TRBJ2-7; TRBD2 matches 7 bases. CDR3 size: 17 residues. Losses at the gene ends were 5 bases for V and 4 bases for J; bases not matched to a gene: 17. In germline, CDR1 is SGHAT, CDR2 FQNNGV. In DNA form, the CDR3 reads TGTGCCAGCAGCCCCCTGGACGGAAGACTAGCCGAGTACGAGCAGTACTTC. Protein product: CASSPLDGRLAEYEQYF. Together with reference TRBV11-2 and TRBJ2-7, the CDR3 gives the full variable domain: EAGVAQSPRYKIIEKRQSVAFWCNPISGHATLYWYQQILGQGPKLLIQFQNNGVVDDSQLPKDRFSAERLKGVDSTLKIQPAKLEDSAVYLCASSPLDGRLAEYEQYFGPGTRLTVT.

This rearrangement joins TRBV5-4 to TRBJ2-2; the match to TRBD2 covers 9 bases. The V gene's germline CDR1 is SGHNT and CDR2 YYREEE (reference sequence). There are 15 residues in the CDR3. Trimming at V came to 4 bases and at J to 3 bases, leaving 4 bases not matched to a gene. The CDR3 nucleotides are TGTGCCAGCAGCAACAGACTAGCGGACACCGGGGAGCTGTTTTTT. It is translated as CASSNRLADTGELFF.

The rearrangement joins TRBV6-1 to TRBJ1-1; D unclear. Deletions cut 5 bases from V and 8 bases from J, with 9 bases between. In germline, CDR1 is MNHNS, CDR2 SASEGT. CDR3 size: 11 residues. CDR3 sequence: CASSSSLEAFF. CDR3 in DNA: TGTGCCAGCAGTTCGTCCCTAGAAGCTTTCTTT.

This clone appeared a few times. The CDR3 loop reads CASSFPGTGGDAIETQYF. CDR3 bases: TGCGCCAGCAGCTTCCCCGGGACAGGGGGTGACGCAATAGAGACCCAGTACTTC. The V and J genes are TRBV5-1 and TRBJ2-5, with 11 bases aligning to TRBD1. The trim removed 2 bases at V and 4 bases at J, leaving 13 bases unmatched. Germline assignment: CDR1 SGHRS and CDR2 YFSETQ. This CDR3 is built from 18 residues.

The gene calls are TRBV7-3 and TRBJ2-3; perhaps TRBD2 as D (5 bases). Germline V gene data show CDR1 as SGHTA and CDR2 as FQGTGA. V lost 3 bases, J lost 1 base, and 11 bases lay in between. The CDR3 loop spans 15 amino acids. The CDR3 DNA is TGTGCCAGCAGCTTGCCAGGCGGGCGCACAGATACGCAGTATTTT. This sequence encodes CASSLPGGRTDTQYF.

This sequence joins TRBV19 and TRBJ2-5; possibly TRBD2 for D (6 bases). From germline, CDR1 is LNHDA and CDR2 SQIVND (reference sequence). V was pared by 3 bases and J by 5 bases, with 16 bases between. The CDR3 runs to 15 residues. The CDR3, as DNA: TGTGCCAGTAGTATCACCGGGAGTAGATTGGAGACCCAGTACTTC. Translation gives CASSITGSRLETQYF. Combining the CDR3 with reference TRBV19 and TRBJ2-5 gives the whole variable domain DGGITQSPKYLFRKEGQNVTLSCEQNLNHDAMYWYRQDPGQGLRLIYYSQIVNDFQKGDIAEGYSVSREKKESFPLTVTSAQKNPTAFYLCASSITGSRLETQYFGPGTRLLVL.

The genes are TRBV29-1 and TRBJ1-4; D is ambiguous. This CDR3 comprises 14 residues. Per germline, CDR1 SQVTM and CDR2 ANQGSEA. The V end lost 7 bases, the J end lost 4 bases, and 16 bases lay between the germline ends. The CDR3 nucleotides are TGCAGCGCCCGCCGCAGGAGAAATAATGAAAAACTGTTTTTT. This codes for CSARRRRNNEKLFF.

Turning to this clone: In the same sample, other DNA sequences code for this CDR3. The chain carries TRBV7-3 and TRBJ2-7, with 7 nucleotides matching TRBD2. CDR3 length: 14 amino acids. Germline V gene sequence: CDR1 SGHTA, CDR2 FQGTGA. Unmatched junction bases numbered 11, after V lost 8 bases and J lost 4 bases. The CDR3 protein is CASSPSGSKYEQYF. The CDR3 region has the DNA TGTGCCAGCTCTCCTAGCGGAAGTAAGTACGAGCAGTACTTC.

This rearrangement joins TRBV5-6 to TRBJ2-4; the D gene is possibly TRBD1 (6 bases). This CDR3 is built from 14 residues. From germline, CDR1 is SGHDT and CDR2 YYEEEE. Trimming removed 3 bases from V and 1 base from J, with 8 bases in between. CDR3 coding DNA: TGTGCCAGCAGCTCTCAGGGGGCCAAAAACATTCAGTACTTC. Its protein product is CASSSQGAKNIQYF.

The sample holds one count of this clone. V and J are TRBV14 and TRBJ2-5; D is ambiguous. The V end lost 1 base, the J end lost 4 bases, and 7 bases lay between the germline ends. Germline V gene lookup returns CDR1 SGHDN and CDR2 FVKESK. This CDR3 comprises 13 residues. Here the CDR3 reads CASSQVAAETQYF. The CDR3 DNA follows: TGTGCCAGCAGCCAAGTTGCGGCAGAGACCCAGTACTTC.